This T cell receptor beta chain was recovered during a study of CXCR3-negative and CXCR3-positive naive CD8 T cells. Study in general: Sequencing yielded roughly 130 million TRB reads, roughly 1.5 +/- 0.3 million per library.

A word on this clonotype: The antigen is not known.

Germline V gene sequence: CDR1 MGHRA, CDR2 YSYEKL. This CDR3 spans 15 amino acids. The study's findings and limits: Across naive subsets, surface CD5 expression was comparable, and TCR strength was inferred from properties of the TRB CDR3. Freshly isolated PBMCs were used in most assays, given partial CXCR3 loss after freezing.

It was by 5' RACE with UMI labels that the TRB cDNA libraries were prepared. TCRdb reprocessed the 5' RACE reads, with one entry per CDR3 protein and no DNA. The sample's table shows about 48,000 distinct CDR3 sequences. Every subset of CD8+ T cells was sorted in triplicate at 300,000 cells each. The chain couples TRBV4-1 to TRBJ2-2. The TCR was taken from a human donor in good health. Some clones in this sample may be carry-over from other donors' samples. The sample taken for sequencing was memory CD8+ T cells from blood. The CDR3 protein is CASSQEKAYTGELFF.